In this sample, the clone carrying this T cell receptor beta chain turned up once. Its antigen remains unknown. The CDR3 is 14 residues long. Trimming shortened V by 8 bases and J by 5 bases, and 19 bases separated the two germline ends. Germline V lookup: CDR1 MDHEN, CDR2 SYDVKM. These data are taken from a study of T cell responses to AZD1222 COVID-19 vaccine. Regarding the study as a whole: Increases in Spike-specific TCR breadth and depth were seen after two AZD1222 doses. Sampling captured repertoires only after the peak T cell response.

Sequenced by immunoSEQ multiplex PCR; TCRdb stores in-frame clones only, minus some. The sample records around 66,000 clones, roughly 91% being singletons. This chain links TRBV28 with TRBJ2-7, with D maybe TRBD1 (5 bases). This TCR was sampled from an adult who received the MenACWY meningococcal vaccine as a control. This specimen consisted of peripheral blood, obtained 28 days after the second dose of the MenACWY control vaccine. CDR3 region: CASRRTLPPNEQYF. CDR3 DNA sequence: TGTGCCAGCCGCCGGACACTCCCTCCTAACGAGCAGTACTTC.